The 20 T cell receptor beta chains in this list originate from one sample, sequenced in a study of monozygotic twins with inflammatory bowel disease (dated by TCRdb to the late 2010s). The library was generated by 5' RACE. The sample was run on an Illumina HiSeq 2500. With the reads reprocessed by TCRdb, a single entry stands for each CDR3 protein sequence and no DNA is reported. This sample's clone table shows about 330,000 distinct CDR3 sequences. The top ten clones comprise over 2% of the sample. The sequenced sample consisted of blood. Every receptor here comes from a human donor with ulcerative colitis or Crohn's disease, or a healthy co-twin of an affected twin (not recorded which).

The CDR3 is CSARDENSGLAGIISYEQYF. The chain combines TRBV20-1 with TRBJ2-7; no DNA is available, so the TRBD2 call from TCRdb remains unchecked. From germline, CDR1 is DFQATT and CDR2 SNEGSKA (reference sequence). This CDR3 contains 20 residues.

The V gene is TRBV5-1, the J gene TRBJ2-1; TCRdb names TRBD1, which stays unverified in the absence of DNA. Germline values: CDR1 SGHRS, CDR2 YFSETQ. The CDR3 extends over 13 amino acids. The chain's CDR3 is CASKGTLYNEQFF.

V gene TRBV10-1 combines with J gene TRBJ2-1; the D gene TCRdb calls, TRBD1, cannot be checked with no DNA. This CDR3 has 12 amino acids. CDR1 WNHNN and CDR2 SYGVQD come from the germline V gene (reference sequence). CDR3 protein: CASSGAPNEQFF.

This chain uses TRBV7-2 with TRBJ1-2; absent DNA, TCRdb's TRBD1 call cannot be checked. From germline, CDR1 is SGHTA and CDR2 FQGNSA. This CDR3 comprises 13 residues. The chain's CDR3 is CASRFGGSNGYTF.

The rearrangement links TRBV5-1 to TRBJ2-5; with no DNA, the TCRdb D assignment of TRBD1 cannot be verified. The CDR3 sequence is 16 residues long. CDR1 SGHRS and CDR2 YFSETQ come from the germline V gene. CDR3 protein: CASSSFRGAPGETQYF.

This chain joins TRBV20-1 and TRBJ1-5. Germline V gene lookup returns CDR1 DFQATT and CDR2 SNEGSKA (reference sequence). The CDR3 consists of 14 residues. The CDR3 loop is CSAKEGGGNQPQHF.

The chain carries TRBV7-2 and TRBJ1-2; TCRdb selects TRBD1, and the lack of DNA leaves this call unchecked. The CDR3 consists of 14 residues. Germline V gene lookup returns CDR1 SGHTA and CDR2 FQGNSA. CDR3 region: CASSSWDRDYGYTF.

The chain employs TRBV11-1 and TRBJ2-6; the TRBD1 assignment by TCRdb is unverifiable without DNA. The CDR3 spans 18 residues. CDR1 SGHAT and CDR2 FQDESV come from the germline V gene (reference sequence). CDR3 loop: CASREGGTVYSGANVLTF.

The chain employs TRBV5-1 and TRBJ2-5; there is no DNA to check the TCRdb D call of TRBD1. The germline gives CDR1 SGHRS, CDR2 YFSETQ. The CDR3 runs 15 residues. CDR3: CASSLRDSRQETQYF.

The CDR3 loop reads CASSYLSGGAYNEQFF. The chain couples TRBV12-3 or TRBV12-4 to TRBJ2-1; TCRdb designates TRBD2, a call that cannot be tested without DNA. The CDR3 loop spans 16 amino acids.

The genes are TRBV30 and TRBJ1-1; TCRdb calls TRBD1, which cannot be checked without DNA. Germline V gene sequence: CDR1 GTSNPN, CDR2 SVGIG (reference sequence). This CDR3 has 12 amino acids. The CDR3 reads CAWSDSGTEAFF. The variable domain in full, with the rest retrieved from reference TRBV30 and TRBJ1-1, is SQTIHQWPATLVQPVGSPLSLECTVEGTSNPNLYWYRQAAGRGLQLLFYSVGIGQISSEVPQNLSASRPQDRQFILSSKKLLLSDSGFYLCAWSDSGTEAFFGQGTRLTVV.

The J gene is TRBJ2-5, the V gene TRBV20-1; no DNA is available, so the TRBD1 call from TCRdb remains unchecked. Germline CDR1 DFQATT, CDR2 SNEGSKA (reference sequence). The CDR3 runs to 13 residues. The CDR3 protein is CSAAGTGQETQYF.

This chain uses TRBV12-3 or TRBV12-4 with TRBJ2-7; the D call of TRBD2 rests on TCRdb alone, since no DNA is present to check it. The length of the CDR3 is 14 residues. CDR3 in amino acids: CASTPDGLAYEQYF.

The chain couples TRBV5-1 to TRBJ1-1; TCRdb outputs TRBD1, but without DNA this stays unchecked. The CDR3 extends over 15 amino acids. From germline, CDR1 is SGHRS and CDR2 YFSETQ. CDR3 in amino acids: CASSRDGDPNTEAFF.

V gene TRBV7-2 combines with J gene TRBJ2-5; the D gene TCRdb calls, TRBD1, cannot be checked with no DNA. This CDR3 spans 16 amino acids. CDR1 is SGHTA and CDR2 is FQGNSA in the germline V gene. The CDR3: CASSPQDRGLLETQYF.

This chain links TRBV27 with TRBJ2-3; checking the TCRdb D call of TRBD1 is not possible without DNA. In germline, CDR1 is MNHEY, CDR2 SMNVEV (reference sequence). The CDR3 covers 12 residues. The CDR3 protein is CASSLGDREKYF.

The chain uses TRBV20-1 and TRBJ2-7; with no DNA, the TCRdb D assignment of TRBD1 cannot be verified. The CDR3 consists of 16 residues. Germline lookup yields CDR1 DFQATT and CDR2 SNEGSKA (reference sequence). CDR3: CSARDPKGAWGYEQYF.

This chain joins TRBV5-1 and TRBJ2-1; TCRdb gives TRBD2 as the D gene, but with no DNA this cannot be confirmed. The CDR3 extends over 15 amino acids. Germline CDR1 reads SGHRS; CDR2 reads YFSETQ. The CDR3 is CASSFLAGGSNEQFF.

This chain connects TRBV6-2 or TRBV6-3 to TRBJ2-4; the TCRdb call, TRBD1, lacks DNA for checking. The CDR3 runs 14 residues. Germline assignment: CDR1 MNHEY and CDR2 SVGEGT. This CDR3 reads CASKPGKAKNIQYF.

The chain is built from TRBV7-3 and TRBJ2-1. CDR3 length equals 15 residues. Germline CDR1 SGHTA, CDR2 FQGTGA. CDR3 amino acids: CASSLAGSAYNEQFF. The full variable domain, in which reference TRBV7-3 and TRBJ2-1 provide the parts outside the CDR3, is GAGVSQTPSNKVTEKGKYVELRCDPISGHTALYWYRQSLGQGPEFLIYFQGTGAADDSGLPNDRFFAVRPEGSVSTLKIQRTERGDSAVYLCASSLAGSAYNEQFFGPGTRLTVL.